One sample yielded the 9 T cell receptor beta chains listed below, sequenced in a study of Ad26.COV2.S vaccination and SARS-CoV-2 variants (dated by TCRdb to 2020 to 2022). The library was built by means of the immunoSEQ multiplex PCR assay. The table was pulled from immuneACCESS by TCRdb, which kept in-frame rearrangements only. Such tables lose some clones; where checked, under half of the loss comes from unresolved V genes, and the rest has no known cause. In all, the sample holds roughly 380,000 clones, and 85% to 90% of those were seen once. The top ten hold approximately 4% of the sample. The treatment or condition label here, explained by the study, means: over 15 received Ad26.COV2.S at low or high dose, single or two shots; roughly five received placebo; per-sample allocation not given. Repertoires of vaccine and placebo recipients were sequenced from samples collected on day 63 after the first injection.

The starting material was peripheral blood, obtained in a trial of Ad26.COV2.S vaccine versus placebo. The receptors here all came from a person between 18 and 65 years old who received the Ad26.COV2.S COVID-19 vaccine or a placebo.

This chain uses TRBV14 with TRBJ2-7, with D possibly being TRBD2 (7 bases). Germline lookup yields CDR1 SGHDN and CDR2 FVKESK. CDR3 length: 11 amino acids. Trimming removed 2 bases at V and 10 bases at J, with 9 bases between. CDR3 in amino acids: CASSQRGGQYF. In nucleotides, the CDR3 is TGTGCCAGCAGCCAAAGGGGGGGTCAGTACTTC.

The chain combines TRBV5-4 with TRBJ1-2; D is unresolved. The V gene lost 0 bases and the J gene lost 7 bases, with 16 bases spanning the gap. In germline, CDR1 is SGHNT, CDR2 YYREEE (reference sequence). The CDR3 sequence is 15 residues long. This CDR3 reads CASSLGFEGSSGYTF. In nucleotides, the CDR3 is TGTGCCAGCAGCTTGGGTTTCGAAGGGTCAAGTGGCTACACCTTC.

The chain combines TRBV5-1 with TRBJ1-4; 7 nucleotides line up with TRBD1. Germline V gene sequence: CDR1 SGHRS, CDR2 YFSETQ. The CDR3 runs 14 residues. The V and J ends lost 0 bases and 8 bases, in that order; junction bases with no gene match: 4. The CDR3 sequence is CASSLDTQGEKLFF. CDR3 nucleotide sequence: TGCGCCAGCAGCTTGGACACACAGGGGGAAAAACTGTTTTTT. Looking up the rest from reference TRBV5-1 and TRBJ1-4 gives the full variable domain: KAGVTQTPRYLIKTRGQQVTLSCSPISGHRSVSWYQQTPGQGLQFLFEYFSETQRNKGNFPGRFSGRQFSNSRSEMNVSTLELGDSALYLCASSLDTQGEKLFFGSGTQLSVL.

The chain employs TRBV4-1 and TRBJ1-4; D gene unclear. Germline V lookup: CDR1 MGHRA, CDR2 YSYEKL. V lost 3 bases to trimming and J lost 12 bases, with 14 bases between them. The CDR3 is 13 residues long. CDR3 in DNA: TGCGCCAGCAGCCAGGAAACCGTCGCTCAACTGTTTTTT. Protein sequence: CASSQETVAQLFF.

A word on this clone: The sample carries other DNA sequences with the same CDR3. The CDR3 bases are TGTGCCAGCAGCCCGGGACAGGGGGCCTACGAGCAGTACTTC. This gives the protein CASSPGQGAYEQYF. V gene TRBV28 combines with J gene TRBJ2-7; TRBD1 matches at 11 bases. The CDR3 loop spans 14 amino acids. Per the germline V gene, CDR1 is MDHEN and CDR2 is SYDVKM. Germline trimming cut 6 bases from V and 2 bases from J; bases unmatched to any gene: 3.

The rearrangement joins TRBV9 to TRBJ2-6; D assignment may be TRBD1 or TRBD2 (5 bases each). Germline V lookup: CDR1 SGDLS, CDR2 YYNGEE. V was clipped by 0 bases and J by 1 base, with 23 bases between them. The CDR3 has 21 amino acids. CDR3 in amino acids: CASSVVGDRQPVESGANVLTF. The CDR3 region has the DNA TGTGCCAGCAGCGTAGTGGGGGATCGACAGCCCGTGGAGTCTGGGGCCAACGTCCTGACTTTC.

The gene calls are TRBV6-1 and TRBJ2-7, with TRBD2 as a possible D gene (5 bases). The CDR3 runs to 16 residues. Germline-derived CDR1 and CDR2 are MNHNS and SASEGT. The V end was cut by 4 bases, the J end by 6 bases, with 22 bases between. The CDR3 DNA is TGTGCCAGCAGTGGAACTAGGGCCCACTACTTTGGCGAGCAGTACTTC. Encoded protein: CASSGTRAHYFGEQYF.

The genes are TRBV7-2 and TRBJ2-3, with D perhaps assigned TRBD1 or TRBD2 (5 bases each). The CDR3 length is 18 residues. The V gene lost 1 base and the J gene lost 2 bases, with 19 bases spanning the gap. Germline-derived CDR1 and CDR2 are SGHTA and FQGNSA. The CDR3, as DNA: TGTGCCAGCAGCTTAGACTATTCCGGGACGCCAAACACAGATACGCAGTATTTT. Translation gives CASSLDYSGTPNTDTQYF.

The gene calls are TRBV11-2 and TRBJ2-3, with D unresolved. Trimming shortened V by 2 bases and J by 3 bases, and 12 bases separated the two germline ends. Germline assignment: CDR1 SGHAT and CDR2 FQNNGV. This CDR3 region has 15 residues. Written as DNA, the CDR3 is TGTGCCAGCAGCTTATTTCGGTCCGTAACAGATACGCAGTATTTT. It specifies CASSLFRSVTDTQYF.